This T cell receptor beta chain originates from a study of cytomegalovirus exposure and HLA in healthy donors. Comment on this clone: Antigen specificity is unknown.

In the PCR, 60 Vbeta and 13 Jbeta primers were used. The data were produced by immunoSEQ multiplex PCR, yet TCRdb's version contains in-frame clones alone and is incomplete. The sample gives around 130,000 clones, 8% to 9.5% of which show up once; 5.5% is in the top ten. Findings of the study overall: A further, later analysis showed that HLA-associated TCR beta chains (compared with equally common others) were more clonally expanded. V- and J-gene trimming of TCR beta was linked (in a later analysis) to a missense DCLRE1C variant.

Trimming cost V 5 bases and J 4 bases; bases outside gene matches: 6. The CDR3 loop spans 16 amino acids. Germline lookup yields CDR1 LNHDA and CDR2 SQIVND (reference sequence). This TCR came from a man in his forties in good health and CMV-seronegative. Sequencing used PBMCs. The chain combines TRBV19 with TRBJ2-1; TRBD2 matches 12 bases. In nucleotides, the CDR3 is TGTGCCAGTAGTGTCCTAGCGGGGGGGCCGTACAATGAGCAGTTCTTC. Its protein product is CASSVLAGGPYNEQFF.